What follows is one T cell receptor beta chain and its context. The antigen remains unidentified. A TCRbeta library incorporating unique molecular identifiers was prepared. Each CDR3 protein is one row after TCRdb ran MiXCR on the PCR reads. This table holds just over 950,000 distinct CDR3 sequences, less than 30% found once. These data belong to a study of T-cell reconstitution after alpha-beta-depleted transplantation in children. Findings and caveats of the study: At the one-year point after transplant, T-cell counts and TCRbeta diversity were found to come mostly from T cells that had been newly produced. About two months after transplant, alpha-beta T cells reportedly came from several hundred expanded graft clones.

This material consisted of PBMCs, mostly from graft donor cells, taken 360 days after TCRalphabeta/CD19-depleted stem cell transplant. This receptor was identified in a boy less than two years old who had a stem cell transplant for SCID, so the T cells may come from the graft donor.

CDR3 DNA: TGCAGTGCCAGAAGCGGGGCGACCTACAATGAGCAGTTCTTC. The encoded protein is CSARSGATYNEQFF. This rearrangement joins TRBV20-1 to TRBJ2-1, with 7 bases identical to TRBD2. CDR3 length: 14 amino acids. The germline CDR1 and CDR2 sequences are DFQATT and SNEGSKA (reference sequence). V shed 6 bases and J 2 bases; nucleotides not matched to a gene: 7.